The entry below gives a single T cell receptor (beta chain) sequence along with its context. Its specificity is not known. This specimen comes from a study of cytomegalovirus exposure and HLA in healthy donors. Whole-study findings and limits: Immune exposure information comprised only CMV serostatus. The study dropped some indistinguishable V segments, TRBV6-2 and TRBV6-3 among them. A later analysis appeared to link common viral pathogens to several of the most significant clusters. The productive fraction for most TCR beta V segments was about 90% or about 30% in an earlier analysis.

This CDR3 comprises 14 residues. Germline-derived CDR1 and CDR2 are LGHNA and YSLEER. V shed 1 base and J shed 5 bases, with 8 bases lying between them. PCR was performed using 60 Vbeta and 13 Jbeta primers. Generated by immunoSEQ multiplex PCR, the TCRdb table keeps only in-frame clones and is missing some. The top ten hold under 9% of the sample, which has about 150,000 clones, around 78% seen once. Sequenced sample: PBMCs. This chain joins TRBV4-3 and TRBJ2-2; D call uncertain. The TCR sequence derives from a woman in her thirties or forties in good health and CMV-seropositive. The CDR3 DNA follows: TGCGCCAGCAGCCAAGTAATGAGTACCGGGGAGCTGTTTTTT. This gives the protein CASSQVMSTGELFF.